This T cell receptor (beta chain) was retrieved from a study of blood T cell repertoires in COVID-19. Study overall: PBMCs, B-cell-depleted T cells, or T cells provided the cDNA or gDNA that made up the material.

This table comes from immunoSEQ multiplex PCR, and its TCRdb copy is limited to in-frame clones, with some not included. This sample has 200,000 to 250,000 clones, with about 90% found just once. The source material was peripheral blood. The sequence was obtained from a woman aged 55-69 years with acute or convalescent COVID-19.

In nucleotides, the CDR3 is TGTGCCAGCAGTTACGGGGACAGGGGTGTTGGGGAGACCCAGTACTTC. This codes for CASSYGDRGVGETQYF. The chain combines TRBV6-5 with TRBJ2-5, with TRBD1 matching 10 bases. CDR3 length: 16 amino acids. The germline gives CDR1 MNHEY, CDR2 SVGAGI. Germline trimming cut 2 bases from V and 5 bases from J; bases unmatched to any gene: 8.